Following are 29 T cell receptor beta chains from one sample sequenced in a study of neurological immune-mediated disorders. Time point in this sample: longitudinal time-point 3. One entry per CDR3 protein, called by TCRdb with MiXCR from the 5' RACE reads. The repertoire holds over 90,000 distinct CDR3 sequences, with 11% as singletons. What was sequenced was PBMCs. The receptors derive from a female donor with HTLV-1-associated myelopathy (HAM/TSP).

This clonotype was counted ten times or more. The rearrangement uses TRBV7-2 and TRBJ1-1, with unresolved D. Germline CDR1 reads SGHTA; CDR2 reads FQGNSA. V shed 5 bases and J shed 13 bases, with 11 bases lying between them. The CDR3 runs 10 residues. The CDR3 DNA reads TGTGCCAGCAGCCATATACGGGATTTCTTT. Translation: CASSHIRDFF. The whole variable domain, remainder taken from reference TRBV7-2 and TRBJ1-1, is GAGVSQSPSNKVTEKGKDVELRCDPISGHTALYWYRQSLGQGLEFLIYFQGNSAPDKSGLPSDRFSAERTGGSVSTLTIQRTQQEDSAVYLCASSHIRDFFGQGTRLTVV.

Many counts were recorded for this clonotype. The CDR3 nucleotides read TGTGCCAGCACTCGACAGATTCTTCAAGAGACCCAGTACTTC. This translates into CASTRQILQETQYF. The rearrangement links TRBV7-8 to TRBJ2-5, with D maybe TRBD1 (5 bases). The CDR3 contains 14 residues. Trimming stripped 7 bases from V and 2 bases from J, with 14 bases between. Germline CDR1 reads SGHVS; CDR2 reads FQNEAQ.

In its sample, this clonotype was seen many times. The chain couples TRBV29-1 to TRBJ1-4; possible D gene TRBD1, 6 bases. V was cut by 5 bases and J by 6 bases, with 16 bases left in between. The CDR3 has 14 residues. Germline V gene data show CDR1 as SQVTM and CDR2 as ANQGSEA. The CDR3 DNA follows: TGCAGCGTTCTCTACAGGGCAGGGCATGAAAAACTGTTTTTT. It codes for CSVLYRAGHEKLFF. The full variable domain, its missing parts supplied by reference TRBV29-1 and TRBJ1-4, is SAVISQKPSRDICQRGTSLTIQCQVDSQVTMMFWYRQQPGQSLTLIATANQGSEATYESGFVIDKFPISRPNLTFSTLTVSNMSPEDSSIYLCSVLYRAGHEKLFFGSGTQLSVL.

This clonotype was seen many times. This chain links TRBV20-1 with TRBJ2-3; tentative D call: TRBD1 (5 bases). V was pared by 6 bases and J by 4 bases, with 26 bases between. This CDR3 has 17 amino acids. From germline, CDR1 is DFQATT and CDR2 SNEGSKA (reference sequence). DNA of the CDR3: TGCAGTGCGAGACAAAGAAGGACACCCTCATCGGCAGATACGCAGTATTTT. Translated, it gives CSARQRRTPSSADTQYF.

Ten or more counts support this clonotype. The rearrangement uses TRBV7-9 and TRBJ1-3; TRBD1 matches at 8 bases. The V gene's germline CDR1 is SEHNR and CDR2 FQNEAQ (reference sequence). The trim removed 6 bases at V and 2 bases at J, leaving 6 bases unmatched. The CDR3 sequence is 15 residues long. CDR3 in DNA: TGTGCCAGCAGGATACAGGGGGACCCTGGAAACACCATATATTTT. Translated, it gives CASRIQGDPGNTIYF.

This clonotype has ten or more counts. The V and J genes are TRBV20-1 and TRBJ2-7; D may be TRBD2 (6 bases). The length of the CDR3 is 15 residues. Germline V gene data show CDR1 as DFQATT and CDR2 as SNEGSKA (reference sequence). V lost 2 bases to trimming and J lost 2 bases, with 16 bases between them. CDR3 sequence reads: CSARPNPGGTYEQYF. CDR3 DNA sequence: TGCAGTGCTAGACCCAATCCCGGGGGAACCTACGAGCAGTACTTC.

This chain links TRBV5-1 with TRBJ1-5; 7 bases fit TRBD1. Germline V gene lookup returns CDR1 SGHRS and CDR2 YFSETQ. Trimming at V came to 1 base and at J to 14 bases, leaving 15 bases not matched to a gene. The CDR3 extends over 15 amino acids. The CDR3 sequence is CASSLTGEINHPKHF. DNA of the CDR3: TGCGCCAGCAGCTTGACAGGGGAAATAAATCATCCCAAGCATTTT.

This clonotype was detected many times. This chain uses TRBV5-1 with TRBJ2-5; no definite D call. This CDR3 comprises 12 residues. Trimming pared 6 bases from V and 1 base from J, leaving 7 bases between. The V gene's germline CDR1 is SGHRS and CDR2 YFSETQ. In nucleotides, the CDR3 is TGCGCCAGCACTCTGAGCCAAGAGACCCAGTACTTC. Its translation: CASTLSQETQYF.

Turning to this clonotype: A much larger clonotype is one base distant, so this may be a read error. The chain couples TRBV14 to TRBJ2-2; D is uncertain. The CDR3 runs 15 residues. V gave up 1 base and J gave up 4 bases, with 10 bases separating them. CDR1 SGHDN and CDR2 FVKESK come from the germline V gene. For the CDR3, the DNA is TGTGCCAGCAGCCAAGTAACATGCCTCACCGGGGAGCTGTTTTTT. Residues: CASSQVTCLTGELFF.

This clonotype was recorded at least ten times. The rearrangement joins TRBV12-3 or TRBV12-4 to TRBJ2-3; D unclear. Trimming stripped 10 bases from V and 1 base from J, with 9 bases between. The CDR3 has 12 residues. CDR3 sequence: CATKWGTDTQYF. In DNA, the CDR3 is TGTGCCACCAAGTGGGGCACAGATACGCAGTATTTT.

This clonotype was picked up many times. The chain combines TRBV21-1 with TRBJ2-5; TRBD1 reflects the table's D call only, with no check against the DNA. TRBV21-1 is a listed pseudogene. The CDR3 extends over 14 amino acids. CDR3 loop: CASSKVRGRKTQYF. CDR3 DNA sequence: TGTGCCAGCAGCAAAGTTAGGGGAAGAAAGACCCAGTACTTC.

This clonotype was detected many times. The chain employs TRBV7-3 and TRBJ2-3, with TRBD1 as a possible D gene (6 bases). This CDR3 is built from 16 residues. Germline V gene lookup returns CDR1 SGHTA and CDR2 FQGTGA. The V and J ends lost 3 bases and 2 bases respectively, with 15 bases between them. CDR3 nucleotides: TGTGCCAGCAGCTTTGGGGGCCCGCCATACACAGATACGCAGTATTTT. Protein: CASSFGGPPYTDTQYF.

This clonotype was observed at least ten times. This CDR3 reads CASSLGQGEHYGYTF. The CDR3 region has the DNA TGTGCCAGCAGCCTCGGCCAGGGCGAGCACTATGGCTACACCTTC. The chain carries TRBV7-3 and TRBJ1-2; perhaps TRBD1 as D (5 bases). Germline CDR1 reads SGHTA; CDR2 reads FQGTGA. With 5 bases removed from V and 3 bases from J, the gap between germline ends came to 16 bases. This CDR3 contains 15 residues. Complete variable domain (other parts from reference TRBV7-3 and TRBJ1-2): GAGVSQTPSNKVTEKGKYVELRCDPISGHTALYWYRQSLGQGPEFLIYFQGTGAADDSGLPNDRFFAVRPEGSVSTLKIQRTERGDSAVYLCASSLGQGEHYGYTFGSGTRLTVV.

This clonotype was recorded many times. The gene calls are TRBV18 and TRBJ2-3, with TRBD2 matching over 11 bases. V was clipped by 3 bases and J by 4 bases; unmatched bases: 6. CDR1 and CDR2 from the germline V gene are KGHSH and LQKENI. CDR3 length: 16 amino acids. CDR3 sequence (DNA): TGTGCCAGCTCACCTCAACTAGCGGGGGTTGCAGATACGCAGTATTTT. Encoded protein: CASSPQLAGVADTQYF.

Many counts were recorded for this clonotype. This chain links TRBV10-1 with TRBJ2-4; 9 nucleotides match TRBD2. J gave up 4 bases and V 0 bases, and 4 bases lay outside the gene matches. This CDR3 comprises 16 residues. The germline V gene encodes CDR1 WNHNN and CDR2 SYGVQD (reference sequence). The CDR3 nucleotides are TGCGCCAGCAGTGAGTCTGCGGCGGGGGGGAAAAACATTCAGTACTTC. Its translation: CASSESAAGGKNIQYF.

This clonotype was recorded at least ten times. This rearrangement joins TRBV5-1 to TRBJ1-1, with TRBD1 identical over 9 bases. V lost 1 base, J lost 8 bases, and 9 bases stayed unmatched. Germline assignment: CDR1 SGHRS and CDR2 YFSETQ. CDR3 length equals 15 residues. CDR3 sequence (DNA): TGCGCCAGCAGCTTGTTTACAGGGGGCGAAGAGGAAGCTTTCTTT. As protein: CASSLFTGGEEEAFF.

This clonotype was recorded many times. The chain is built from TRBV5-1 and TRBJ1-5; D is possibly TRBD1 (6 bases). The germline V gene has CDR1 SGHRS and CDR2 YFSETQ. The CDR3 sequence is 15 residues long. With 4 bases removed from V and 0 bases from J, the gap between germline ends came to 11 bases. CDR3 amino acids: CASSPTGNSNQPQHF. The CDR3 DNA sequence: TGCGCCAGCAGCCCGACAGGAAATAGCAATCAGCCCCAGCATTTT.

In its sample, this clonotype was seen many times. V gene TRBV5-1 combines with J gene TRBJ1-1, with D possibly matching TRBD1 (5 bases). V lost 3 bases and J lost 4, with 16 bases in between. This CDR3 has 15 residues. CDR1 and CDR2 (germline): SGHRS, YFSETQ. The CDR3 sequence is CASSSTQGWGTEAFF. The CDR3 DNA sequence: TGCGCCAGCAGCTCAACTCAGGGTTGGGGCACTGAAGCTTTCTTT.

This clonotype was seen repeatedly, ten times or more. J is TRBJ2-6 and V is TRBV20-1; maybe TRBD1 (6 bases). V was clipped by 3 bases and J by 0 bases, with 12 bases between them. The CDR3 consists of 16 residues. Per germline, CDR1 DFQATT and CDR2 SNEGSKA (reference sequence). This chain's CDR3 is CSARGDTTSGANVLTF. Written as DNA, the CDR3 is TGCAGTGCTAGGGGGGACACCACCTCTGGGGCCAACGTCCTGACTTTC.

This clonotype was counted many times. The junction departs from the called germline gene at one end, perhaps through a read error. This chain joins TRBV5-1 and TRBJ2-5; D uncertain. CDR1 and CDR2 from the germline V gene are SGHRS and YFSETQ. The CDR3 totals 13 residues. The CDR3 sequence is CASSFGQGETQYF. Written as DNA, the CDR3 is TGTGCCAGCAGTTTTGGGCAAGGAGAGACCCAGTACTTC. The full variable domain, in which reference TRBV5-1 and TRBJ2-5 provide the parts outside the CDR3, is KAGVTQTPRYLIKTRGQQVTLSCSPISGHRSVSWYQQTPGQGLQFLFEYFSETQRNKGNFPGRFSGRQFSNSRSEMNVSTLELGDSALYLCASSFGQGETQYFGPGTRLLVL.

This clonotype appeared many times. The V gene is TRBV4-1, the J gene TRBJ2-2; unclear D gene. Germline V CDR1 and CDR2: MGHRA, YSYEKL. The CDR3 consists of 15 residues. Deletions cut 4 bases from V and 2 bases from J, with 11 bases between. In DNA form, the CDR3 reads TGCGCCAGCAGCCCTGTCCTCGCCAACACCGGGGAGCTGTTTTTT. The encoded protein is CASSPVLANTGELFF.

This clonotype was picked up many times. The CDR3 nucleotides are TGCAGCGCTCCGACAGGAACCACAGATACGCAGTATTTT. Its protein is CSAPTGTTDTQYF. The chain has TRBV29-1 and TRBJ2-3; D is perhaps TRBD1 (6 bases). The CDR3 length is 13 residues. Germline assignment: CDR1 SQVTM and CDR2 ANQGSEA. V was cut by 7 bases and J by 2 bases, with 13 bases left in between.

CDR3: CAISPGLASNNEQFF. CDR3 in DNA: TGTGCCATCAGTCCGGGACTAGCGTCTAACAATGAGCAGTTCTTC. The gene calls are TRBV10-3 and TRBJ2-1; 10 nucleotides align to TRBD2. Per germline, CDR1 ENHRY and CDR2 SYGVKD. V was clipped by 5 bases and J by 5 bases; unmatched bases: 6. This CDR3 comprises 15 residues.

V gene TRBV6-5 combines with J gene TRBJ2-1; TRBD1 aligns across 12 bases. The CDR3 covers 16 residues. Germline lookup yields CDR1 MNHEY and CDR2 SVGAGI. With 6 bases clipped from V and 7 bases from J, the junction kept 10 bases outside the gene matches. CDR3 sequence (DNA): TGTGCCAGCAGCCGACTCCGGGACAGGGGGCCTAATGAGCAGTTCTTC. Encoded protein: CASSRLRDRGPNEQFF.

This clonotype occurred many times. J is TRBJ2-1 and V is TRBV20-1, with 9 bases fitting TRBD2. The junction had 2 bases not matched to a gene; V was cut back by 3 bases and J by 2 bases. Germline CDR1 reads DFQATT; CDR2 reads SNEGSKA (reference sequence). The CDR3 runs 14 residues. The CDR3 protein is CSASKRGAYNEQFF. The CDR3, as DNA: TGCAGTGCTAGTAAGCGGGGGGCCTACAATGAGCAGTTCTTC.

This clonotype came up many times. V is TRBV10-3 and J is TRBJ2-3; 8 bases agree with TRBD2. CDR1 is ENHRY and CDR2 is SYGVKD in the germline V gene. The CDR3 has 16 amino acids. V lost 7 bases, J lost 2 bases, and 11 bases stayed unmatched. Here the CDR3 reads CAIKEVAGIHTDTQYF. In DNA form, the CDR3 reads TGTGCCATCAAGGAGGTAGCGGGGATTCACACAGATACGCAGTATTTT.

The chain joins TRBV5-1 to TRBJ2-1, with 8 nucleotides matching TRBD1. The CDR3 loop spans 16 amino acids. The V segment lost 4 bases and the J segment 5 bases; nucleotides outside the gene matches: 11. Looked up from germline, CDR1 is SGHRS and CDR2 is YFSETQ. The CDR3 region has the DNA TGCGCCAGCAGCCCCTCAACCGGGACAGGAGACAATGAGCAGTTCTTC. It is translated as CASSPSTGTGDNEQFF.

The genes are TRBV20-1 and TRBJ1-6; D ambiguous. The CDR3 has 16 amino acids. CDR1 and CDR2 from the germline V gene are DFQATT and SNEGSKA (reference sequence). The V end lost 4 bases, the J end lost 7 bases, and 20 bases lay between the germline ends. The DNA for the CDR3 is TGCAGTGCTATAAGGGTTGGGAGGTTTTGGAATTCACCCCTCCACTTT. Its protein is CSAIRVGRFWNSPLHF.

There are many counts of this clonotype. V usage is TRBV4-2 and J usage is TRBJ1-1; D uncertain. Germline CDR1 and CDR2: LGHNA and YNFKEQ. This CDR3 has 15 residues. Trimming left V 1 base short and J 3 bases short, with 12 bases between. The CDR3 DNA follows: TGTGCCAGCAGCCAAGTTCAGGAGGACTACACTGAAGCTTTCTTT. Translating gives CASSQVQEDYTEAFF.